This T cell receptor beta chain derives from a study of blood T cell repertoires in COVID-19. Study as a whole: Samples came from the United States, Italy and Spain, spanning acute and convalescent COVID-19. PBMCs, B-cell-depleted T cells, or T cells provided the cDNA or gDNA that made up the material.

The V gene's germline CDR1 is LNHNV and CDR2 YYDKDF (reference sequence). The trim removed 5 bases at V and 12 bases at J, leaving 8 bases unmatched. This CDR3 is built from 12 residues. The assay was immunoSEQ multiplex PCR, and TCRdb's table has in-frame clones only and misses some. This sample carries about 130,000 clones, around 83% of them seen once, and the ten largest clones take around 3.1%. The source material was peripheral blood. V is TRBV15 and J is TRBJ1-1; 8 positions match TRBD1. This TCR was recovered from a woman of 80 years or more with acute or convalescent COVID-19. CDR3 residues: CATSARQGLTFF. CDR3 in DNA: TGTGCCACCAGCGCACGACAGGGGTTGACTTTCTTT.